The rows below give T cell receptor beta chains drawn from one sample of a study of regulatory T cells in long-lasting Graves disease. TCRdb passed the multiplex PCR reads through MiXCR, listing each CDR3 protein once. The sample includes under 450,000 distinct CDR3 sequences, about a quarter seen only once; the top ten take approximately 28%. This sample comprised peripheral blood mononuclear cells (PBMCs), obtained when the disease was refractory, from a patient treated with antithyroid drugs. These receptors all stem from a female donor with Graves disease. Each CDR3 is given with its conserved first and last residue. Fields, in order: V gene, clone size, J gene, CDR3 length, D gene, CDR3 protein, CDR3 DNA. A D gene is named only where the DNA matches it firmly. Part of the rows lack a size; the others show once, few, many or a class for expanded clones.

v_call: TRBV12-3/TRBV12-4; clone_size: many; j_call: TRBJ1-4; cdr3_length: 14; d_call: NA; cdr3_aa: CASRGTSTNEKLFF; cdr3_nt: TGTGCCAGCAGGGGGACTTCAACTAATGAAAAACTGTTTTTT
v_call: TRBV25-1; clone_size: NA; j_call: TRBJ2-1; cdr3_length: 15; d_call: NA; cdr3_aa: CASRQGTSITGEQFF; cdr3_nt: TGTGCCAGCAGGCAGGGTACTAGTATCACGGGTGAGCAGTTCTTC
v_call: TRBV6-1; clone_size: many; j_call: TRBJ1-2; cdr3_length: 14; d_call: NA; cdr3_aa: CASSMGRRTYGYTF; cdr3_nt: TGTGCCAGCAGTATGGGCAGGCGAACGTATGGCTACACCTTC
v_call: TRBV19; clone_size: few; j_call: TRBJ2-5; cdr3_length: 14; d_call: NA; cdr3_aa: CASSIGLGSETQYF; cdr3_nt: TGTGCCAGTAGTATTGGGCTAGGGAGTGAGACCCAGTACTTC
v_call: TRBV29-1; clone_size: few; j_call: TRBJ1-2; cdr3_length: 13; d_call: NA; cdr3_aa: CSGLTNGNYGYTF; cdr3_nt: TGCAGCGGTCTGACGAACGGGAACTATGGCTACACCTTC
v_call: TRBV7-6; clone_size: many; j_call: TRBJ1-4; cdr3_length: 15; d_call: NA; cdr3_aa: CASSALGATNEKLFF; cdr3_nt: TGTGCCAGCAGCGCTTTAGGGGCAACTAATGAAAAACTGTTTTTT
v_call: TRBV3-1; clone_size: NA; j_call: TRBJ1-2; cdr3_length: 15; d_call: NA; cdr3_aa: CASSQDGGVIYGYTF; cdr3_nt: TGTGCCAGCAGCCAAGATGGGGGGGTCATCTATGGCTACACCTTC
v_call: TRBV10-3; clone_size: NA; j_call: TRBJ1-1; cdr3_length: 14; d_call: TRBD1; cdr3_aa: CAISENRGKAEAFF; cdr3_nt: TGTGCCATCAGTGAAAACAGGGGGAAGGCTGAAGCTTTCTTT
v_call: TRBV29-1; clone_size: NA; j_call: TRBJ1-1; cdr3_length: 14; d_call: NA; cdr3_aa: CSVANWTVNTEAFF; cdr3_nt: TGCAGCGTTGCTAACTGGACAGTGAACACTGAAGCTTTCTTT
v_call: TRBV6-1; clone_size: many; j_call: TRBJ2-2; cdr3_length: 13; d_call: NA; cdr3_aa: CASETANTGELFF; cdr3_nt: TGTGCCTCAGAGACAGCGAACACCGGGGAGCTGTTTTTT
v_call: TRBV11-2; clone_size: many; j_call: TRBJ2-5; cdr3_length: 15; d_call: NA; cdr3_aa: CASSSDGATEETQYF; cdr3_nt: TGTGCCAGCAGCTCGGACGGCGCCACAGAAGAGACCCAGTACTTC
v_call: TRBV6-1; clone_size: few; j_call: TRBJ1-1; cdr3_length: 13; d_call: NA; cdr3_aa: CASPRGGNTEAFF; cdr3_nt: TGTGCCAGCCCCCGGGGGGGGAACACTGAAGCTTTCTTT
v_call: TRBV28; clone_size: few; j_call: TRBJ2-2; cdr3_length: 21; d_call: NA; cdr3_aa: CASSFPSERWVWGRDTGELFF; cdr3_nt: TGTGCCAGCAGTTTTCCGAGTGAACGCTGGGTCTGGGGGAGAGACACCGGGGAGCTGTTTTTT
v_call: TRBV20-1; clone_size: NA; j_call: TRBJ1-5; cdr3_length: 17; d_call: TRBD1; cdr3_aa: CSATAGKDRGIDQPQHF; cdr3_nt: TGCAGTGCTACGGCTGGAAAAGACAGGGGGATAGATCAGCCCCAGCATTTT
v_call: TRBV19; clone_size: NA; j_call: TRBJ2-7; cdr3_length: 17; d_call: NA; cdr3_aa: CASSIADGYDFRYEQYF; cdr3_nt: TGTGCCAGTAGTATCGCTGACGGGTATGATTTCCGGTACGAGCAGTACTTC
v_call: TRBV19; clone_size: once; j_call: TRBJ1-1; cdr3_length: 13; d_call: NA; cdr3_aa: CASRTPGGTEAFF; cdr3_nt: TGTGCCAGTAGGACACCTGGGGGCACTGAAGCTTTCTTT
v_call: TRBV28; clone_size: many; j_call: TRBJ1-1; cdr3_length: 15; d_call: TRBD1; cdr3_aa: CASTTGALRNTEAFF; cdr3_nt: TGTGCCAGTACCACAGGGGCCCTGCGCAACACTGAAGCTTTCTTT
v_call: TRBV12-3/TRBV12-4; clone_size: NA; j_call: TRBJ2-3; cdr3_length: 14; d_call: TRBD2; cdr3_aa: CASRGLAGVDTQYF; cdr3_nt: TGTGCCAGCAGGGGACTAGCGGGAGTAGATACGCAGTATTTT
v_call: TRBV19; clone_size: once; j_call: TRBJ1-5; cdr3_length: 15; d_call: NA; cdr3_aa: CASSSRGNSNQPQHF; cdr3_nt: TGTGCCAGTAGTAGTCGGGGCAATAGCAATCAGCCCCAGCATTTT
v_call: TRBV12-3/TRBV12-4; clone_size: many; j_call: TRBJ2-1; cdr3_length: 16; d_call: NA; cdr3_aa: CASSGGTRLSYNEQFF; cdr3_nt: TGTGCCAGCAGCGGAGGGACGAGACTCTCCTACAATGAGCAGTTCTTC
v_call: TRBV19; clone_size: NA; j_call: TRBJ2-2; cdr3_length: 18; d_call: NA; cdr3_aa: CASSNSLGQGQNTGELFF; cdr3_nt: TGTGCCAGTAGTAATTCCCTCGGGCAGGGACAGAACACCGGGGAGCTGTTTTTT
v_call: TRBV5-1; clone_size: few; j_call: TRBJ2-3; cdr3_length: 17; d_call: TRBD2; cdr3_aa: CASSLGSSGTVTDTQYF; cdr3_nt: TGCGCCAGCAGCTTGGGGTCTAGCGGGACTGTCACAGATACGCAGTATTTT
v_call: TRBV3-1; clone_size: NA; j_call: TRBJ1-1; cdr3_length: 14; d_call: TRBD1; cdr3_aa: CASSRRDRGAEAFF; cdr3_nt: TGTGCCAGCAGCCGCCGGGACAGGGGGGCTGAAGCTTTCTTT
v_call: TRBV6-1; clone_size: few; j_call: TRBJ2-6; cdr3_length: 17; d_call: NA; cdr3_aa: CASVFMHRDSGANVLTF; cdr3_nt: TGTGCCAGCGTTTTCATGCACAGGGACTCTGGGGCCAACGTCCTGACTTTC
v_call: TRBV12-3/TRBV12-4; clone_size: many; j_call: TRBJ2-5; cdr3_length: 15; d_call: TRBD2; cdr3_aa: CASSFSSSGQETQYF; cdr3_nt: TGTGCCAGCAGTTTTTCGTCTAGCGGGCAAGAGACCCAGTACTTC
v_call: TRBV11-2; clone_size: NA; j_call: TRBJ2-2; cdr3_length: 14; d_call: NA; cdr3_aa: CASSLVTGPGELFF; cdr3_nt: TGTGCCAGCAGCTTAGTGACAGGACCCGGGGAGCTGTTTTTT
v_call: TRBV2; clone_size: NA; j_call: TRBJ2-3; cdr3_length: 15; d_call: TRBD2; cdr3_aa: CASMGLALKTDTQYF; cdr3_nt: TGTGCCAGCATGGGACTAGCTCTGAAAACAGATACGCAGTATTTT
v_call: TRBV30; clone_size: NA; j_call: TRBJ1-6; cdr3_length: 15; d_call: NA; cdr3_aa: CAWSNRERYNSPLHF; cdr3_nt: TGTGCCTGGAGTAACAGGGAGAGGTATAATTCACCCCTCCACTTT
v_call: TRBV24-1; clone_size: NA; j_call: TRBJ2-7; cdr3_length: 14; d_call: NA; cdr3_aa: CATNPCPGAYEQYF; cdr3_nt: TGTGCCACCAACCCATGCCCGGGGGCCTACGAGCAGTACTTC
v_call: TRBV29-1; clone_size: few; j_call: TRBJ2-5; cdr3_length: 13; d_call: NA; cdr3_aa: CSVGLAVGETQYF; cdr3_nt: TGCAGCGTTGGTTTAGCGGTGGGGGAGACCCAGTACTTC
v_call: TRBV14; clone_size: NA; j_call: TRBJ2-7; cdr3_length: 13; d_call: NA; cdr3_aa: CASSQDWGNEQYF; cdr3_nt: TGTGCCAGCAGCCAAGATTGGGGTAACGAGCAGTACTTC
v_call: TRBV5-5; clone_size: many; j_call: TRBJ1-2; cdr3_length: 11; d_call: NA; cdr3_aa: CASSGSHGYTF; cdr3_nt: TGTGCCAGCAGCGGGAGTCATGGCTACACCTTC
v_call: TRBV19; clone_size: few; j_call: TRBJ2-2; cdr3_length: 15; d_call: TRBD1; cdr3_aa: CASSSRDRESGELFF; cdr3_nt: TGTGCCAGTAGTAGTCGGGACAGGGAGTCCGGGGAGCTGTTTTTT
v_call: TRBV15; clone_size: NA; j_call: TRBJ1-1; cdr3_length: 13; d_call: NA; cdr3_aa: CATSRMTGTEAFF; cdr3_nt: TGTGCCACCAGCAGGATGACGGGCACTGAAGCTTTCTTT
v_call: TRBV7-2; clone_size: many; j_call: TRBJ2-7; cdr3_length: 16; d_call: NA; cdr3_aa: CASSLRGSESAYEQYF; cdr3_nt: TGTGCCAGCAGCTTAAGGGGTTCAGAGTCGGCGTACGAGCAGTACTTC
v_call: TRBV7-9; clone_size: few; j_call: TRBJ1-5; cdr3_length: 15; d_call: NA; cdr3_aa: CASSRSGVGNQPQHF; cdr3_nt: TGTGCCAGCAGCCGATCGGGTGTTGGCAATCAGCCCCAGCATTTT
v_call: TRBV2; clone_size: NA; j_call: TRBJ1-5; cdr3_length: 16; d_call: TRBD1; cdr3_aa: CASSAGTGRGEQPQHF; cdr3_nt: TGTGCCAGCAGTGCCGGGACAGGGAGGGGGGAACAGCCCCAGCATTTT
v_call: TRBV2; clone_size: NA; j_call: TRBJ2-7; cdr3_length: 15; d_call: TRBD2; cdr3_aa: CASSENGRLPNEQYF; cdr3_nt: TGTGCCAGCAGTGAGAACGGGAGGCTCCCGAACGAGCAGTACTTC
v_call: TRBV14; clone_size: NA; j_call: TRBJ1-3; cdr3_length: 14; d_call: NA; cdr3_aa: CASSQDLSGNTIYF; cdr3_nt: TGTGCCAGCAGCCAAGACCTCTCTGGAAACACCATATATTTT
v_call: TRBV6-1; clone_size: many; j_call: TRBJ1-5; cdr3_length: 14; d_call: NA; cdr3_aa: CASREDSSNQPQHF; cdr3_nt: TGTGCCAGCAGAGAGGACAGTAGCAATCAGCCCCAGCATTTT
v_call: TRBV30; clone_size: NA; j_call: TRBJ1-1; cdr3_length: 14; d_call: NA; cdr3_aa: CAWSPGVANTEAFF; cdr3_nt: TGTGCCTGGAGTCCCGGGGTGGCGAACACTGAAGCTTTCTTT
v_call: TRBV20-1; clone_size: NA; j_call: TRBJ2-7; cdr3_length: 12; d_call: NA; cdr3_aa: CSAKYPGYEQYF; cdr3_nt: TGCAGTGCTAAATACCCAGGCTACGAGCAGTACTTC
v_call: TRBV5-1; clone_size: many; j_call: TRBJ1-5; cdr3_length: 15; d_call: NA; cdr3_aa: CASSLGQGSNQPQHF; cdr3_nt: TGCGCCAGCAGCTTAGGTCAAGGGTCCAATCAGCCCCAGCATTTT
v_call: TRBV7-2; clone_size: many; j_call: TRBJ2-7; cdr3_length: 16; d_call: TRBD2; cdr3_aa: CASSLEGTSGLYEQYF; cdr3_nt: TGTGCCAGCAGCTTAGAGGGGACTAGCGGGTTATACGAGCAGTACTTC
v_call: TRBV19; clone_size: few; j_call: TRBJ2-5; cdr3_length: 14; d_call: TRBD1; cdr3_aa: CASQAGTGRETQYF; cdr3_nt: TGTGCCAGTCAAGCCGGGACAGGGAGGGAGACCCAGTACTTC
v_call: TRBV19; clone_size: NA; j_call: TRBJ2-5; cdr3_length: 14; d_call: NA; cdr3_aa: CASSPVQGSAAQYF; cdr3_nt: TGTGCCAGTAGCCCAGTCCAGGGGTCCGCGGCCCAGTACTTC
v_call: TRBV7-3; clone_size: NA; j_call: TRBJ1-2; cdr3_length: 13; d_call: NA; cdr3_aa: CASSASREGGYTF; cdr3_nt: TGTGCCAGCAGCGCTTCCAGGGAGGGCGGCTACACCTTC
v_call: TRBV6-1; clone_size: few; j_call: TRBJ2-7; cdr3_length: 14; d_call: TRBD2; cdr3_aa: CAAQRAGVADEQYF; cdr3_nt: TGTGCCGCCCAACGAGCGGGAGTTGCTGACGAGCAGTACTTC
v_call: TRBV6-1; clone_size: NA; j_call: TRBJ2-2; cdr3_length: 16; d_call: TRBD2; cdr3_aa: CASSPLAGGGTGELFF; cdr3_nt: TGTGCCAGCAGTCCACTAGCGGGAGGAGGTACCGGGGAGCTGTTTTTT
v_call: TRBV28; clone_size: many; j_call: TRBJ1-1; cdr3_length: 13; d_call: TRBD1; cdr3_aa: CAAKGTGTPEAFF; cdr3_nt: TGTGCCGCAAAAGGGACAGGGACCCCTGAAGCTTTCTTT
v_call: TRBV6-1; clone_size: NA; j_call: TRBJ1-5; cdr3_length: 14; d_call: NA; cdr3_aa: CASTPGLPGQPQHF; cdr3_nt: TGTGCCAGCACGCCCGGTCTTCCAGGTCAGCCCCAGCATTTT
v_call: TRBV7-9; clone_size: many; j_call: TRBJ2-7; cdr3_length: 13; d_call: NA; cdr3_aa: CASSGQPTYEQYF; cdr3_nt: TGTGCCAGCAGCGGGCAGCCAACCTACGAGCAGTACTTC